The 16 T cell receptor beta chains listed next were all sequenced from one sample in a study of radiation and T cells in renal cell carcinoma (dated by TCRdb to 2020 to 2021). The time point label, as the study defines it: baseline pretreatment blood. The treatment or condition label, read with the paper, signifies: 15 Gy SBRT to primary tumor, nephrectomy 4 weeks later. The method behind the library was the immunoSEQ multiplex PCR assay. TCRdb took this table from immuneACCESS and kept in-frame rearrangements with V and J called. Such tables lack part of the clones; where checked against another copy, unresolved V genes explain under half of the gap, and the rest is unexplained. This sample gives tens of thousands of clones in total; about three quarters of them show up just once. Under 7.5% of the sample lies in the top ten. The material was blood, obtained from a patient whose treatment included radiotherapy and nephrectomy. The receptor source for this set is a man aged 55 to 70 with renal cell carcinoma.

V and J are TRBV19 and TRBJ2-2, with unresolved D. Deletions cut 4 bases from V and 6 bases from J, with 12 bases between. This CDR3 has 14 residues. Germline CDR1 reads LNHDA; CDR2 reads SQIVND (reference sequence). The CDR3 loop is CASSTLSRAGELFF. CDR3 DNA: TGTGCCAGTAGTACCCTTAGCCGGGCCGGGGAGCTGTTTTTT. The variable domain in full, completed from reference TRBV19 and TRBJ2-2, reads DGGITQSPKYLFRKEGQNVTLSCEQNLNHDAMYWYRQDPGQGLRLIYYSQIVNDFQKGDIAEGYSVSREKKESFPLTVTSAQKNPTAFYLCASSTLSRAGELFFGEGSRLTVL.

The J gene is TRBJ2-1, the V gene TRBV11-2; 9 bases map to TRBD2. The CDR3 spans 16 residues. Germline CDR1 reads SGHAT; CDR2 reads FQNNGV. Trimming at V came to 3 bases and at J to 6 bases, leaving 9 bases not matched to a gene. CDR3 sequence reads: CASSFRGSGSSNEQFF. For the CDR3, the DNA is TGTGCCAGCAGCTTCCGTGGTAGCGGGAGTAGCAATGAGCAGTTCTTC.

The V and J genes are TRBV7-2 and TRBJ1-1; D gene ambiguous. Germline V CDR1 and CDR2: SGHTA, FQGNSA. The CDR3 sequence is 14 residues long. Trimming removed 5 bases from V and 1 base from J, with 11 bases in between. The CDR3 reads CASSPWAANTEAFF. The CDR3 bases are TGTGCCAGCAGCCCATGGGCCGCGAACACTGAAGCTTTCTTT. Complete variable domain (other parts from reference TRBV7-2 and TRBJ1-1): GAGVSQSPSNKVTEKGKDVELRCDPISGHTALYWYRQSLGQGLEFLIYFQGNSAPDKSGLPSDRFSAERTGGSVSTLTIQRTQQEDSAVYLCASSPWAANTEAFFGQGTRLTVV.

The rearrangement uses TRBV6-5 and TRBJ1-1; D remains unclear. V dropped 8 bases and J dropped 1 base, with 11 bases sitting between them. Per germline, CDR1 MNHEY and CDR2 SVGAGI. This CDR3 spans 13 amino acids. This CDR3 is CASGQTRNTEAFF. DNA of the CDR3: TGTGCCAGCGGCCAGACACGGAACACTGAAGCTTTCTTT.

The chain is built from TRBV29-1 and TRBJ2-1, with 8 bases identical to TRBD2. Per the germline V gene, CDR1 is SQVTM and CDR2 is ANQGSEA. The length of the CDR3 is 11 residues. V gave up 7 bases and J gave up 12 bases; unmatched junction bases: 8. The CDR3 DNA reads as TGCAGCGGTCAGCGGGAGAGATGGCAGTTCTTC. This gives the protein CSGQRERWQFF.

CDR3 DNA sequence: TGTGCCTGGAGTGAGGCAGGGGTCTATGGCTACACCTTC. This gives the protein CAWSEAGVYGYTF. The V call is TRBV30, the J call TRBJ1-2; D perhaps matches TRBD1 (6 bases). The germline V gene encodes CDR1 GTSNPN and CDR2 SVGIG (reference sequence). This CDR3 is 13 amino acids long. Trimming shortened V by 1 base and J by 4 bases, and 10 bases separated the two germline ends. The complete variable domain, with remaining parts taken from reference TRBV30 and TRBJ1-2, reads SQTIHQWPATLVQPVGSPLSLECTVEGTSNPNLYWYRQAAGRGLQLLFYSVGIGQISSEVPQNLSASRPQDRQFILSSKKLLLSDSGFYLCAWSEAGVYGYTFGSGTRLTVV.

This chain uses TRBV25-1 with TRBJ1-6; D remains ambiguous. Trimming stripped 2 bases from V and 7 bases from J, with 9 bases between. This CDR3 has 14 residues. Germline CDR1 and CDR2: MGHDK and SYGVNS. The CDR3 DNA reads as TGTGCCAGCAGTGAAGCAGAGACCAATTCACCCCTCCACTTT. It yields the protein CASSEAETNSPLHF.

The chain has TRBV13 and TRBJ2-1; D is tentatively TRBD1 or TRBD2 (5 bases each). Germline CDR1 PRHDT, CDR2 FYEKMQ (reference sequence). With 4 bases removed from V and 5 bases from J, the gap between germline ends came to 9 bases. This CDR3 is 13 amino acids long. The CDR3 here is CASSSGRNNEQFF. The CDR3 coding sequence is TGTGCCAGCAGCTCGGGACGGAACAATGAGCAGTTCTTC.

This chain uses TRBV7-9 with TRBJ2-7; the D gene could be TRBD1 or TRBD2 (6 bases each). Trimming removed 1 base at V and 2 bases at J, with 21 bases between. Germline-derived CDR1 and CDR2 are SEHNR and FQNEAQ (reference sequence). This CDR3 contains 18 residues. The CDR3 coding sequence is TGTGCCAGCAGCTTAGAAGGGGGACTCACTTCCTTGGCCTACGAGCAGTACTTC. This encodes CASSLEGGLTSLAYEQYF. The entire variable domain, with the rest obtained from reference TRBV7-9 and TRBJ2-7, is as follows: DTGVSQNPRHKITKRGQNVTFRCDPISEHNRLYWYRQTLGQGPEFLTYFQNEAQLEKSRLLSDRFSAERPKGSFSTLEIQRTEQGDSAMYLCASSLEGGLTSLAYEQYFGPGTRLTVT.

The V and J genes are TRBV30 and TRBJ2-1, with TRBD2 identical over 11 bases. The junction had 2 bases not matched to a gene; V was cut back by 1 base and J by 3 bases. This CDR3 has 15 residues. Germline V gene data show CDR1 as GTSNPN and CDR2 as SVGIG (reference sequence). CDR3 nucleotide sequence: TGTGCCTGGAGTGGCGGGACTAGCGGCTACAATGAGCAGTTCTTC. This translates into CAWSGGTSGYNEQFF.

The chain employs TRBV7-8 and TRBJ2-7; possible D gene TRBD1, 6 bases. CDR1 and CDR2 (germline): SGHVS, FQNEAQ. V was pared by 5 bases and J by 0 bases, with 20 bases between. The CDR3 totals 17 residues. The CDR3 loop reads CASSPGAVGVGSYEQYV. The DNA of the CDR3 is TGTGCCAGCAGCCCAGGGGCCGTGGGAGTGGGCTCCTACGAGCAGTACGTC.

This clone has just a few counts. This rearrangement joins TRBV9 to TRBJ2-5; D is undetermined. The CDR3 length is 14 residues. The germline V gene encodes CDR1 SGDLS and CDR2 YYNGEE. With 0 bases removed from V and 5 bases from J, the gap between germline ends came to 11 bases. CDR3: CASSVESWSETQYF. CDR3 DNA: TGTGCCAGCAGCGTAGAGTCGTGGTCGGAGACCCAGTACTTC.

This clone was observed a few times. V usage is TRBV18 and J usage is TRBJ2-7; no firm D call. Trimming took off 2 bases at V and 5 bases at J, with 16 bases between the two ends. The CDR3 spans 15 residues. CDR1 is KGHSH, CDR2 LQKENI, per germline. CDR3 amino acids: CASSPSRLQVHEQYF. CDR3 DNA sequence: TGTGCCAGCTCACCATCTCGGCTGCAGGTGCACGAGCAGTACTTC.

By its share, this clone is large. This chain connects TRBV15 to TRBJ2-1, with TRBD1 as a possible D gene (5 bases). The CDR3 loop spans 16 amino acids. The V and J ends lost 0 bases and 2 bases respectively, with 11 bases between them. Germline V gene data show CDR1 as LNHNV and CDR2 as YYDKDF (reference sequence). The CDR3 nucleotides read TGTGCCACCAGCAGAGAAGTGCCAGGGCCCTACAATGAGCAGTTCTTC. Translating it yields CATSREVPGPYNEQFF.

The chain joins TRBV5-1 to TRBJ2-5; D remains unclear. From germline, CDR1 is SGHRS and CDR2 YFSETQ. The CDR3 length is 13 residues. The V gene lost 2 bases and the J gene lost 3 bases, with 8 bases spanning the gap. The CDR3 loop reads CASSFGGEETQYF. The CDR3 DNA sequence: TGCGCCAGCAGCTTTGGCGGCGAAGAGACCCAGTACTTC.

There are a few counts of this clone. This rearrangement joins TRBV11-2 to TRBJ1-4; D may be TRBD1 (5 bases). This CDR3 has 15 amino acids. V was shortened by 0 bases and J by 8 bases, with 13 bases between the two germline ends. Germline CDR1 reads SGHAT; CDR2 reads FQNNGV. The DNA of the CDR3 is TGTGCCAGCAGCTTAGATAGGACAAATACCGAAAAACTGTTTTTT. This codes for CASSLDRTNTEKLFF.